This T cell receptor (beta chain) was identified in a study of CXCR3-negative and CXCR3-positive naive CD8 T cells. Findings and limits, study-wide: Naive cells used TRBV-TRBJ genes in much the same way whether CXCR3-negative or CXCR3-positive; memory cells did not.

5' RACE with UMI labels generated the TRB cDNA libraries. Each CDR3 protein gets one entry in TCRdb, which reprocessed the 5' RACE reads and gives no DNA. Recorded for this sample: 100,000 to 150,000 distinct CDR3 sequences. Germline V lookup: CDR1 SGHAT, CDR2 FQNNGV. The CDR3 totals 11 residues. The CD45RO-CCR7+CD27+CD95- phenotype denoted naive CD8+ T cells. Comment on this clonotype: The antigen remains undetermined.

The clonotype originates from a human donor in good health. Some clones in this sample may be carry-over from other donors' samples. Material for sequencing was naive CXCR3- CD8+ T cells from blood. Subset described: CD45RO-CCR7+CD27+CD95- naive CD8+ T cells lacking CXCR3 (TNR3-). The rearrangement links TRBV11-2 to TRBJ2-1; the D call of TRBD2 rests on TCRdb alone, since no DNA is present to check it. This CDR3 is CASSETLQQFF.